The 28 T cell receptor beta chains given below trace back to one sample, sequenced in a study of T cell clusters in autoimmune cytopenias. TRB amplification used approximately 250 ng of peripheral blood genomic DNA. TRB was amplified by touch-down multiplex PCR, primer pools A and B combined. TCRdb reprocessed the multiplex PCR reads and stores each CDR3 protein as one record, lacking DNA. Its clone listing holds over 6,000 distinct CDR3 sequences. This sample was also put to use in a study of T cell repertoires in aging, cancer and after chemotherapy.

Sequencing input: peripheral blood. The receptors stem from a human donor in good health.

This chain connects TRBV30 to TRBJ2-7; TCRdb designates TRBD2, a call that cannot be tested without DNA. The CDR3 length is 12 residues. Germline CDR1 reads GTSNPN; CDR2 reads SVGIG (reference sequence). Here the CDR3 reads CAWSVSGGEQYF.

The rearrangement links TRBV11-2 to TRBJ1-4. Germline lookup yields CDR1 SGHAT and CDR2 FQNNGV. The CDR3 length is 11 residues. The CDR3 region is CASSLSVELFF.

The rearrangement uses TRBV6-5 and TRBJ2-2; the TCRdb D gene call, TRBD2, has no DNA to confirm it. CDR1 MNHEY and CDR2 SVGAGI come from the germline V gene. The CDR3 sequence is 12 residues long. The CDR3 loop is CAGRGPTGELFF.

In terms of frequency, this clonotype is medium-sized. The chain uses TRBV19 and TRBJ2-2. The CDR3 contains 13 residues. The V gene's germline CDR1 is LNHDA and CDR2 SQIVND (reference sequence). CDR3: CASSRWVSGELFF.

The J gene is TRBJ2-1, the V gene TRBV13; absent DNA, TCRdb's TRBD1 call cannot be checked. CDR1 and CDR2 from the germline V gene are PRHDT and FYEKMQ (reference sequence). This CDR3 comprises 15 residues. CDR3 sequence reads: CASSLFGGRSNEQFF. The whole variable domain, remainder taken from reference TRBV13 and TRBJ2-1, is AAGVIQSPRHLIKEKRETATLKCYPIPRHDTVYWYQQGPGQDPQFLISFYEKMQSDKGSIPDRFSAQQFSDYHSELNMSSLELGDSALYFCASSLFGGRSNEQFFGPGTRLTVL.

V gene TRBV19 combines with J gene TRBJ1-5; TCRdb designates TRBD1, a call that cannot be tested without DNA. The CDR3 totals 17 residues. Germline-derived CDR1 and CDR2 are LNHDA and SQIVND (reference sequence). The CDR3: CASSIDGGPYSNQPQHF.

The rearrangement joins TRBV19 to TRBJ2-7; TCRdb returns TRBD2, unconfirmable since there is no DNA. From germline, CDR1 is LNHDA and CDR2 SQIVND (reference sequence). The CDR3 runs to 15 residues. The chain's CDR3 is CASSPSGNPSYEQYF.

This chain joins TRBV6-5 and TRBJ2-1; TCRdb indicates TRBD1, and absent DNA this call remains unverified. CDR1 and CDR2 (germline): MNHEY, SVGAGI. This CDR3 region has 13 residues. The CDR3 sequence is CASKGTGYNEQFF.

The rearrangement links TRBV5-1 to TRBJ2-5; TCRdb indicates TRBD2, and absent DNA this call remains unverified. Germline V lookup: CDR1 SGHRS, CDR2 YFSETQ. This CDR3 comprises 16 residues. This chain's CDR3 is CASSSGRLADQVTQYF.

The chain recombines TRBV5-4 with TRBJ2-5; TCRdb outputs TRBD1, but without DNA this stays unchecked. This CDR3 comprises 15 residues. Germline CDR1 SGHNT, CDR2 YYREEE (reference sequence). CDR3 region: CASSLAFRGGETQYF.

The V and J genes are TRBV18 and TRBJ2-7; the TRBD2 assignment by TCRdb is unverifiable without DNA. CDR3 length equals 16 residues. The germline gives CDR1 KGHSH, CDR2 LQKENI. The chain's CDR3 is CASSREAGPISYEQYF.

V gene TRBV18 combines with J gene TRBJ1-5; lacking DNA, the TRBD1 call made by TCRdb goes unchecked. The germline V gene encodes CDR1 KGHSH and CDR2 LQKENI. The CDR3 is made up of 13 amino acids. The CDR3 loop is CASSLHRDQPQHF.

The chain employs TRBV7-6 and TRBJ2-3; TCRdb indicates TRBD1, and absent DNA this call remains unverified. Germline V CDR1 and CDR2: SGHVS, FNYEAQ. The CDR3 extends over 14 amino acids. The CDR3 loop is CASSLGRDRGTQYF.

The gene calls are TRBV14 and TRBJ1-2. From germline, CDR1 is SGHDN and CDR2 FVKESK. This CDR3 spans 12 amino acids. This CDR3 reads CASSQDWRGHTF. Full variable domain (outside the CDR3, taken from reference TRBV14 and TRBJ1-2): EAGVTQFPSHSVIEKGQTVTLRCDPISGHDNLYWYRRVMGKEIKFLLHFVKESKQDESGMPNNRFLAERTGGTYSTLKVQPAELEDSGVYFCASSQDWRGHTFGSGTRLTVV.

The chain uses TRBV5-6 and TRBJ2-1; as DNA is missing, the TRBD1 call by TCRdb cannot be tested. The CDR3 runs to 14 residues. Germline CDR1 and CDR2: SGHDT and YYEEEE. The CDR3 loop is CASSLGQGILEQFF.

This chain uses TRBV19 with TRBJ1-1. Per the germline V gene, CDR1 is LNHDA and CDR2 is SQIVND (reference sequence). The CDR3 is made up of 14 amino acids. The CDR3 reads CASSMYIRDTEAFF.

This chain joins TRBV19 and TRBJ1-6; there is no DNA to check the TCRdb D call of TRBD1. The CDR3 length is 14 residues. The germline gives CDR1 LNHDA, CDR2 SQIVND (reference sequence). CDR3 sequence reads: CASSTGQYNSPLHF.

V gene TRBV13 combines with J gene TRBJ2-1; TCRdb proposes TRBD1, but this gene call is untestable without DNA. Germline CDR1 reads PRHDT; CDR2 reads FYEKMQ (reference sequence). CDR3 length: 17 residues. CDR3 residues: CASSLPLTSRSYNEQFF.

The genes are TRBV7-9 and TRBJ2-3; TCRdb's assignment of TRBD1 cannot be checked, as there is no DNA. This CDR3 region has 13 residues. The germline V gene encodes CDR1 SEHNR and CDR2 FQNEAQ (reference sequence). The CDR3: CASRDGDTDTQYF. Drawing the rest from reference TRBV7-9 and TRBJ2-3, the complete variable domain is DTGVSQNPRHKITKRGQNVTFRCDPISEHNRLYWYRQTLGQGPEFLTYFQNEAQLEKSRLLSDRFSAERPKGSFSTLEIQRTEQGDSAMYLCASRDGDTDTQYFGPGTRLTVL.

The chain carries TRBV5-4 and TRBJ2-1; as DNA is missing, the TRBD2 call by TCRdb cannot be tested. CDR1 SGHNT and CDR2 YYREEE come from the germline V gene (reference sequence). CDR3 length equals 16 residues. CDR3 loop: CASSLAGLAGRNEQFF.

The chain couples TRBV6-2 or TRBV6-3 to TRBJ2-7; there is no DNA to check the TCRdb D call of TRBD1. The CDR3 runs to 12 residues. Germline CDR1 is MNHEY and CDR2 is SVGEGT. CDR3 in amino acids: CATKRGLYEQYF.

The CDR3 here is CASSFREARETQYF. The chain links TRBV12-3 or TRBV12-4 to TRBJ2-5; TCRdb's D call, TRBD2, is unchecked because there is no DNA. This CDR3 has 14 amino acids.

The V and J genes are TRBV19 and TRBJ1-1; TCRdb calls TRBD1, which cannot be checked without DNA. Germline CDR1 and CDR2: LNHDA and SQIVND (reference sequence). This CDR3 has 14 amino acids. The CDR3 loop is CASSIVQGATEAFF.

The chain's CDR3 is CASTSGTFEPQYF. The chain employs TRBV10-3 and TRBJ2-5; TCRdb reports TRBD2, a call that lacks DNA to check it against. CDR1 is ENHRY, CDR2 SYGVKD, per germline. The CDR3 has 13 residues.

This rearrangement joins TRBV6-5 to TRBJ1-6. The CDR3 length is 12 residues. Germline-derived CDR1 and CDR2 are MNHEY and SVGAGI. The CDR3 spells CATADGYSPLHF.

The CDR3 loop reads CASSPSLTGVQPQHF. The J gene is TRBJ1-5, the V gene TRBV6-5. The CDR3 length is 15 residues. Germline CDR1 is MNHEY and CDR2 is SVGAGI.

The genes are TRBV19 and TRBJ2-1; TCRdb proposes TRBD2, but this gene call is untestable without DNA. The CDR3 spans 12 residues. Germline-derived CDR1 and CDR2 are LNHDA and SQIVND (reference sequence). The CDR3 region is CASSIIAGEQFF.

This clonotype shows up as medium-sized by frequency. The gene calls are TRBV30 and TRBJ1-4; TCRdb picks TRBD1, but there is no DNA to check that call. This CDR3 spans 15 amino acids. The V gene's germline CDR1 is GTSNPN and CDR2 SVGIG (reference sequence). CDR3 loop: CAWSNPVQFNEKLFF.